The rows below give T cell receptor beta chains drawn from one sample of a study of beta chain features in type 1 diabetes. Only in-frame clones appear in the TCRdb table, and some are missing; sequencing was by immunoSEQ multiplex PCR. The repertoire holds some 900,000 clones, roughly 15% seen once, with around 0.02% in the top ten. Material for sequencing was naive CD4+ T cells from blood. Receptor source: a woman aged 18 to 35 in good health. CDR3s include the opening cysteine and the closing phenylalanine or tryptophan. D genes are given only for firm matches. Clone size is not always given. Where it is, it says once, few, many or a class for expanded clones.

TRBV5-4	-	TRBJ2-1	-	TGTGCCAGCAGCCCTATTTTGCACAATGAGCAGTTCTTC	CASSPILHNEQFF
TRBV9	TRBD2	TRBJ2-5	few	TGTGCCAGCAGCGTAGGGGTGTCTAGCGGGAGTGGAGAGACCCAGTACTTC	CASSVGVSSGSGETQYF
TRBV6-6	-	TRBJ2-7	-	TGTGCCAGCAGACGCCGGGACGAGCAGTACTTC	CASRRRDEQYF
TRBV5-1	TRBD2	TRBJ2-1	-	TGCGCCAGCAGCCCGACTAGCGGGAGCAATGAGCAGTTCTTC	CASSPTSGSNEQFF
TRBV28	TRBD2	TRBJ2-7	-	TGTGCCAGCAGTAGGGCCTCTAGCGGGAGTCAGAACGAGCAGTACTTC	CASSRASSGSQNEQYF
TRBV7-2	-	TRBJ1-1	-	TGTGCCAGCAGCTTAGAACAGGGAGGCACTGAAGCTTTCTTT	CASSLEQGGTEAFF
TRBV6-5	-	TRBJ2-1	-	TGTGCCAGCAGTTATCGACCAAGGGGGGGGAATGAGCAGTTCTTC	CASSYRPRGGNEQFF
TRBV25-1	-	TRBJ2-1	few	TGTGCCAGCGCCCTAGCGACCTACAATGAGCAGTTCTTC	CASALATYNEQFF
TRBV9	TRBD1	TRBJ1-1	few	TGTGCCAGCAGCGCTAGAGCCCCGGGACAGGGGACCACTGAAGCTTTCTTT	CASSARAPGQGTTEAFF
TRBV7-2	-	TRBJ2-2	-	TGTGCCAGCAGCTTAATCAGTGAGGCCGGGGAGCTGTTTTTT	CASSLISEAGELFF
TRBV5-1	TRBD1	TRBJ2-7	-	TGCGCCAGCAGCTCAACATCCGGGACAGCCACCTACGAGCAGTACTTC	CASSSTSGTATYEQYF
TRBV7-9	-	TRBJ1-2	few	TGTGCCAGCAGCCTAGCAAGAGGGTCCAACTATGGCTACACCTTC	CASSLARGSNYGYTF
TRBV5-4	TRBD1	TRBJ2-5	few	TGTGCCAGCAGCTTCTACAGGGGCCGGGAGACCCAGTACTTC	CASSFYRGRETQYF
TRBV5-4	-	TRBJ2-1	few	TGTGCCAGCAGCTCCCCCTCCTACAATGAGCAGTTCTTC	CASSSPSYNEQFF
TRBV28	TRBD2	TRBJ2-7	-	TGTGCCAGCAGTTCCTCTAGCGGGAGAGGGCACGAGCAGTACTTC	CASSSSSGRGHEQYF
TRBV23-1	-	TRBJ1-5	few	TGCGCCAGCAGTCAATCGACGACAGTTCATCAGCCCCAGCATTTT	CASSQSTTVHQPQHF